This TCR beta chain came from a study of cytomegalovirus exposure and HLA in healthy donors. Study at large: Early release data held some 80 million unique TCRs from HLA-typed donors. Of approximately 400 genotyped donors, roughly 86% clustered with self-reported Caucasian donors.

This PCR relied on a set of 60 Vbeta primers and 13 Jbeta primers. Original methodology: A later analysis tallied approximately 87 million unique TCR beta chains, 9 million to 12 million of them shared. The protocol was immunoSEQ multiplex PCR, while the TCRdb copy is restricted to in-frame clones and leaves out a portion. The DNA was the basis for D and trimming; V, J and clone size are from that table. This sample's clone table lists about 160,000 clones. Notes on this clone: The antigen is undetermined.

Study findings and constraints: The majority of CMV-associated TCR beta chains were reported as apparently HLA-restricted in a later analysis.

The CDR3 covers 14 residues. V gave up 0 bases and J gave up 4 bases, with 8 bases separating them. Germline V gives CDR1 SGHTA, CDR2 FQGNSA. Sequencing input: PBMCs. The chain couples TRBV7-2 to TRBJ2-3, with D possibly being TRBD2 (6 bases). The TCR sequence derives from a woman aged 55-75 years in good health and CMV-seronegative. The DNA for the CDR3 is TGTGCCAGCAGCTTAGCGACGGGGGCAGATACGCAGTATTTT. This codes for CASSLATGADTQYF.